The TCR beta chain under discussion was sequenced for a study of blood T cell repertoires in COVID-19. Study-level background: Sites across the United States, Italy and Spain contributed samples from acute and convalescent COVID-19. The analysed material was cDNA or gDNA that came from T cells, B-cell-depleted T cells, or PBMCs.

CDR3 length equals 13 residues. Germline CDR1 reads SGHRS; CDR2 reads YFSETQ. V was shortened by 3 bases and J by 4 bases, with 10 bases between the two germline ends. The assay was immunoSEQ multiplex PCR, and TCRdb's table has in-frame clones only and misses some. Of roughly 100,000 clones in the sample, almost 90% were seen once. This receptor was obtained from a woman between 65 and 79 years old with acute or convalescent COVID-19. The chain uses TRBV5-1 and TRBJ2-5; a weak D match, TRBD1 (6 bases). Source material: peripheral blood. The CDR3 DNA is TGCGCCAGCAGCTCCGCCAGGGGAGAGACCCAGTACTTC. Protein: CASSSARGETQYF.